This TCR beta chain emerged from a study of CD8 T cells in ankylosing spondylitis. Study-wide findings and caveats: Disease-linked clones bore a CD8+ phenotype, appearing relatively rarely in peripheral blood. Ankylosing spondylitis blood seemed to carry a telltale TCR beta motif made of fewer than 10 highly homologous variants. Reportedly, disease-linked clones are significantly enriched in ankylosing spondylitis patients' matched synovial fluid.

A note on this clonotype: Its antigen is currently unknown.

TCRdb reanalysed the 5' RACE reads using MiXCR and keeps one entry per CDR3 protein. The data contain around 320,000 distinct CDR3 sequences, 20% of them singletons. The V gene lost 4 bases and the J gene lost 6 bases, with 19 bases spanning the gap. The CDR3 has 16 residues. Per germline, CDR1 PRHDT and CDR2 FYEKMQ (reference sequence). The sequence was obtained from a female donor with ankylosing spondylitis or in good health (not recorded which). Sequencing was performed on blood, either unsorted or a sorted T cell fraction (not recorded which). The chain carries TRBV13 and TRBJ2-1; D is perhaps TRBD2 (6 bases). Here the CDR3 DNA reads TGTGCCAGCAGCTCCCCGGAGGGGCTGTTGTCCAATGAGCAGTTCTTC. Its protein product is CASSSPEGLLSNEQFF.